The TCR beta chain described here comes from a study of human T cells and chemical hapten exposure. The germline V gene encodes CDR1 MNHEY and CDR2 SVGAGI. The junction had 4 bases not matched to a gene; V was cut back by 2 bases and J by 4 bases. The CDR3 is 15 residues long. Time point of the sample: healthy volunteer bleed at 2 weeks. Unfractionated whole blood was the source from which total RNA was extracted. Each CDR3 protein gets one entry after TCRdb re-called the RACE reads with MiXCR. Of about 130,000 distinct CDR3 sequences in the sample, approximately 9.1% were seen once. This clonotype occurred a few times.

The chain has TRBV6-5 and TRBJ2-7; 11 nucleotides match TRBD2. This clonotype was sampled from a male donor in good health. Some clones in this sample may be carry-over from other donors' samples. The specimen sequenced was whole blood. The CDR3: CASSYQTSGAYEQYF. The CDR3 DNA reads TGTGCCAGCAGTTACCAGACTAGCGGGGCATACGAGCAGTACTTC.